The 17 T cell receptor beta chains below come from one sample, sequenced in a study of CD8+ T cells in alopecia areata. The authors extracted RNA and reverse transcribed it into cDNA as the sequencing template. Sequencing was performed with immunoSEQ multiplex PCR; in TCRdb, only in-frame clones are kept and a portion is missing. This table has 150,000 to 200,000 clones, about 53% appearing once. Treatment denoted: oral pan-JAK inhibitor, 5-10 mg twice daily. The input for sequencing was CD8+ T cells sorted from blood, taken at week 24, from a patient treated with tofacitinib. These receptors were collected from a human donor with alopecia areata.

The CDR3 region has the DNA TGCGCCAGCACTACAGGGAGTTTCAATGAGCAGTTCTTC. Protein sequence: CASTTGSFNEQFF. The rearrangement links TRBV10-2 to TRBJ2-1, with a possible D match to TRBD1 (6 bases). CDR1 is WSHSY, CDR2 SAAADI, per germline. This CDR3 is 13 amino acids long. The germline V and J ends were trimmed by 7 bases and 6 bases, with 13 bases remaining between them.

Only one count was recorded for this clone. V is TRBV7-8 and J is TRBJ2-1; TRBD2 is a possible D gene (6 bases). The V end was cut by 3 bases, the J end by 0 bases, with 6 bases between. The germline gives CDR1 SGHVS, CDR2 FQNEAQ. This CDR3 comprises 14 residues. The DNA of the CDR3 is TGTGCCAGCAGCTTTAGCGGCTCCTACAATGAGCAGTTCTTC. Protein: CASSFSGSYNEQFF. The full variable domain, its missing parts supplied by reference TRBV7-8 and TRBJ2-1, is GAGVSQSPRYKVAKRGQDVALRCDPISGHVSLFWYQQALGQGPEFLTYFQNEAQLDKSGLPSDRFFAERPEGSVSTLKIQRTQQEDSAVYLCASSFSGSYNEQFFGPGTRLTVL.

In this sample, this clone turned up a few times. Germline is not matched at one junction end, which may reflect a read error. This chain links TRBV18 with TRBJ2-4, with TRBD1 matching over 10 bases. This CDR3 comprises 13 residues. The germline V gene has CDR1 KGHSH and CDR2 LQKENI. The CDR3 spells CASSPTRQGAKDF. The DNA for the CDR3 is TGTGCCAGCTCACCTACACGACAGGGGGCGAAGGACTTC.

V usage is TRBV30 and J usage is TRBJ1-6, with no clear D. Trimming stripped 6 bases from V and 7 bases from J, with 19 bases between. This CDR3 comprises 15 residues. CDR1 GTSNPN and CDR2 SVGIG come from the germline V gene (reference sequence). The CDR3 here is CACNDRKGRNSPLHF. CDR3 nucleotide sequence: TGTGCCTGCAACGACCGGAAGGGAAGGAATTCACCCCTCCACTTT.

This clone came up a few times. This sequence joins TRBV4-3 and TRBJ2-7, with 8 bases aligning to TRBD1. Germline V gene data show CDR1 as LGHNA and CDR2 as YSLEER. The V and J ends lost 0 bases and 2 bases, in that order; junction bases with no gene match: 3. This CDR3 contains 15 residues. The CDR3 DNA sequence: TGCGCCAGCAGCCAAGATTGGACAGGGCCCTACGAGCAGTACTTC. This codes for CASSQDWTGPYEQYF.

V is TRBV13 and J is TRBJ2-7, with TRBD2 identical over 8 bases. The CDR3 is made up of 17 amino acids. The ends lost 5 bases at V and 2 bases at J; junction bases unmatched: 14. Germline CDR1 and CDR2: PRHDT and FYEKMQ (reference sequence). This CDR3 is CASSPGTERGRAYEQYF. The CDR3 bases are TGTGCCAGCAGCCCCGGGACTGAGCGGGGGCGTGCCTACGAGCAGTACTTC.

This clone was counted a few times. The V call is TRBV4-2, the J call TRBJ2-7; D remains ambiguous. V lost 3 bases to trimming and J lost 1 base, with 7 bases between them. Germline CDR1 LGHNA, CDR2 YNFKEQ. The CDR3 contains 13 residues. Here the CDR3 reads CASSQDQSYEQYF. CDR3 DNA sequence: TGTGCCAGCAGCCAGGACCAATCCTACGAGCAGTACTTC.

CDR3 amino acids: CASSASGTANQPQHF. CDR3 DNA: TGTGCCAGCAGTGCCTCAGGGACCGCCAATCAGCCCCAGCATTTT. The gene calls are TRBV27 and TRBJ1-5, with a possible D match to TRBD1 (5 bases). V shed 5 bases and J shed 3 bases, with 14 bases lying between them. This CDR3 region has 15 residues. Germline CDR1 and CDR2: MNHEY and SMNVEV (reference sequence).

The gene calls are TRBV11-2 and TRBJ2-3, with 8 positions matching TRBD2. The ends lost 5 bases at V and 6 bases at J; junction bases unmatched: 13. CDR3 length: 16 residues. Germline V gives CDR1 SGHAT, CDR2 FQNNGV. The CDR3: CASSPTGGEVWDTQYF. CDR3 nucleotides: TGTGCCAGCAGCCCTACGGGAGGGGAGGTGTGGGATACGCAGTATTTT.

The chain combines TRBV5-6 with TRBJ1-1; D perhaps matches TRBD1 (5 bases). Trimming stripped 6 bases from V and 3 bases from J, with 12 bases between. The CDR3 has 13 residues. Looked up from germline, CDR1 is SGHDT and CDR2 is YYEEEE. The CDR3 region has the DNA TGTGCCAGCACTTGGGGGGAATACACTGAAGCTTTCTTT. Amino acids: CASTWGEYTEAFF.

CDR3 in amino acids: CASSQAPTDTQYF. The CDR3 DNA is TGCGCCAGCAGCCAAGCTCCCACAGATACGCAGTATTTT. The rearrangement links TRBV4-1 to TRBJ2-3; D not certain. CDR1 and CDR2 (germline): MGHRA, YSYEKL. There are 13 residues in the CDR3. Trimming removed 1 base at V and 2 bases at J, with 4 bases between.

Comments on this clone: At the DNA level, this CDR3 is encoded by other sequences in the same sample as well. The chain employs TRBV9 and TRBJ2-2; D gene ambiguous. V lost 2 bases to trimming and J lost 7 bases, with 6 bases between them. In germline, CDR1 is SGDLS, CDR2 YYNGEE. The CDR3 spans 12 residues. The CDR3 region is CASSVGRGELFF. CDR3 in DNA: TGTGCCAGCAGCGTGGGTCGCGGGGAGCTGTTTTTT. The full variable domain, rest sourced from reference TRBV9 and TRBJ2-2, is DSGVTQTPKHLITATGQRVTLRCSPRSGDLSVYWYQQSLDQGLQFLIQYYNGEERAKGNILERFSAQQFPDLHSELNLSSLELGDSALYFCASSVGRGELFFGEGSRLTVL.

The CDR3 DNA sequence: TGCAGTGCTAGGACAGCTGAAGCTTTCTTT. Protein: CSARTAEAFF. The chain links TRBV20-1 to TRBJ1-1; D may be TRBD1 (5 bases). The length of the CDR3 is 10 residues. CDR1 is DFQATT, CDR2 SNEGSKA, per germline (reference sequence). V was pared by 3 bases and J by 6 bases, with 5 bases between.

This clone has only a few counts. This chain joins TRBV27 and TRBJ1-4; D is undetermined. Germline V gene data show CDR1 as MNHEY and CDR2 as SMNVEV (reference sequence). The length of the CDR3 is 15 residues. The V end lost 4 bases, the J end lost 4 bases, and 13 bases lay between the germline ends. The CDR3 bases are TGTGCCAGCAGTTCGGCTGCCGGATATAATGAAAAACTGTTTTTT. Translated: CASSSAAGYNEKLFF.

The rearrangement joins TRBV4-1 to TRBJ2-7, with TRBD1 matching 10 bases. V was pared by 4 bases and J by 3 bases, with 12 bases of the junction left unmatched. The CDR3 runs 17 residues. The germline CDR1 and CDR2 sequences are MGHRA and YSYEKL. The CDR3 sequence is CASSPHPPDRGVYEQYF. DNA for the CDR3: TGCGCCAGCAGCCCCCACCCTCCGGACAGGGGGGTCTACGAGCAGTACTTC.

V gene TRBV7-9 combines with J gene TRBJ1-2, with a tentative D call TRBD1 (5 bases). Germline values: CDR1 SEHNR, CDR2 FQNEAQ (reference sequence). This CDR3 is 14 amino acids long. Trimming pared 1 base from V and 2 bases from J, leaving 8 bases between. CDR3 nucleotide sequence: TGTGCCAGCAGCTTAGTGAAGGGGAACTATGGCTACACCTTC. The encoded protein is CASSLVKGNYGYTF.

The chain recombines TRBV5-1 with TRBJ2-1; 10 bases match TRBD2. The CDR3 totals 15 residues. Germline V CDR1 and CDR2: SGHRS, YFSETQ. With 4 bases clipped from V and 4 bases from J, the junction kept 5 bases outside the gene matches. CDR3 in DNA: TGCGCCAGCAGCCCCGGGACTAGCGCTTACAATGAGCAGTTCTTC. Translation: CASSPGTSAYNEQFF.